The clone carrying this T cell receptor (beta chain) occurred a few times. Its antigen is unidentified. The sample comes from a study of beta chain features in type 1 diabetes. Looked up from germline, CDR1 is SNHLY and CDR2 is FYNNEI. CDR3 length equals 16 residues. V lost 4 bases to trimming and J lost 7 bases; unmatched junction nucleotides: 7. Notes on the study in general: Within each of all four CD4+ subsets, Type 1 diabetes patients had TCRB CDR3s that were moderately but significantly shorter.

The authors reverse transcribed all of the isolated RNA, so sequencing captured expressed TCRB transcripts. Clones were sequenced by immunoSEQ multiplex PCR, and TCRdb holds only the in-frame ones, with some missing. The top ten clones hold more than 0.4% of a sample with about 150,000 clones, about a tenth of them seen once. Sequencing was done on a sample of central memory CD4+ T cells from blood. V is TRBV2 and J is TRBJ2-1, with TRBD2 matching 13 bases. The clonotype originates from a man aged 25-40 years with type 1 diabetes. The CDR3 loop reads CASSAPLAGGVNEQFF. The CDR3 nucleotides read TGTGCCAGCAGTGCCCCACTAGCGGGAGGGGTTAATGAGCAGTTCTTC.